This T cell receptor (beta chain) came from a study of blood T cell repertoires in COVID-19. About the study: The United States, Italy and Spain supplied acute and convalescent COVID-19 samples. From T cells, B-cell-depleted T cells, or PBMCs came the material, which was cDNA or gDNA.

The authors' processing: It was from reference gene primer amplification that nucleated cell counts were estimated. The method was immunoSEQ multiplex PCR; TCRdb's version includes in-frame clones alone and lacks a portion of them. Clone size and the V and J calls come from that table; the DNA yielded D and trimming. The sample lists 170,000 or so clones, around 86% occurring once. The V end lost 5 bases, the J end lost 4 bases, and 14 bases lay between the germline ends. Germline CDR1 SQVTM, CDR2 ANQGSEA. CDR3 length: 13 amino acids. The gene calls are TRBV29-1 and TRBJ1-2; possible D gene TRBD1, 5 bases. The TCR was taken from a man aged 35-49 years with active or convalescent COVID-19. The sample taken for sequencing was peripheral blood. The CDR3 DNA is TGCAGCGTTCTCGGGGGAACTAGCTATGGCTACACCTTC. Translating it yields CSVLGGTSYGYTF. The entire variable domain, with the rest obtained from reference TRBV29-1 and TRBJ1-2, is as follows: SAVISQKPSRDICQRGTSLTIQCQVDSQVTMMFWYRQQPGQSLTLIATANQGSEATYESGFVIDKFPISRPNLTFSTLTVSNMSPEDSSIYLCSVLGGTSYGYTFGSGTRLTVV.